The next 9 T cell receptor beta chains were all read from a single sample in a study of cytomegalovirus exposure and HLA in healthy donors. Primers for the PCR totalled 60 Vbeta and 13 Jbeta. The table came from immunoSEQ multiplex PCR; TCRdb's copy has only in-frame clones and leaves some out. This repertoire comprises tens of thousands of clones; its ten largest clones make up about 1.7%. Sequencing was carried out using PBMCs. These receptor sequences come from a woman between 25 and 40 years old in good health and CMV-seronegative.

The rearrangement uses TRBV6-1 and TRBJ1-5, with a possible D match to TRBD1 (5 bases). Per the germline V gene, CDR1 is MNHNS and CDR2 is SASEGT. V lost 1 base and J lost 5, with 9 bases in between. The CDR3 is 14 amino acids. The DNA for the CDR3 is TGTGCCAGCAGTGAAGGTGGGACTTATCAGCCCCAGCATTTT. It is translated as CASSEGGTYQPQHF.

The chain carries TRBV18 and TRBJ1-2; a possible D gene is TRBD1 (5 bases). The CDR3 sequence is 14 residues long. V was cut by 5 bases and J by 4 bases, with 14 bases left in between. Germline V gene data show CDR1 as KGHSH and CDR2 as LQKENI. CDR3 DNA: TGTGCCAGCTCAGAGGCAGGGACTACCTATGGCTACACCTTC. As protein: CASSEAGTTYGYTF.

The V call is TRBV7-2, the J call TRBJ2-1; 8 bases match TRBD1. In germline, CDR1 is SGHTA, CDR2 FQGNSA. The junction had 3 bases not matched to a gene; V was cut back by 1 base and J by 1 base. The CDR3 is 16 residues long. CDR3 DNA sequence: TGTGCCAGCAGCTTAGGGACAGGGATGTCCTACAATGAGCAGTTCTTC. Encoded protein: CASSLGTGMSYNEQFF. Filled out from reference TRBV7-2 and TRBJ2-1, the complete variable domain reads GAGVSQSPSNKVTEKGKDVELRCDPISGHTALYWYRQSLGQGLEFLIYFQGNSAPDKSGLPSDRFSAERTGGSVSTLTIQRTQQEDSAVYLCASSLGTGMSYNEQFFGPGTRLTVL.

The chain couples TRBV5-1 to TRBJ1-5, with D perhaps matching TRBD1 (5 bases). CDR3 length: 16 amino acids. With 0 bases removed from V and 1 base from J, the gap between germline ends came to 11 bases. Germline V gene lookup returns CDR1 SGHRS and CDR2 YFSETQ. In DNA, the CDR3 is TGCGCCAGCAGCTTGGGTTCGGGGGGAAGCAATCAGCCCCAGCATTTT. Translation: CASSLGSGGSNQPQHF.

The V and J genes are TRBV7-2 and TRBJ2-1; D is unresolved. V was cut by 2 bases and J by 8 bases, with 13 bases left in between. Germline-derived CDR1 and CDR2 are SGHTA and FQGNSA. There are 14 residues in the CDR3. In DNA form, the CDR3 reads TGTGCCAGCAGCTTACCGGTATCTACAGATGAGCAGTTCTTC. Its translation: CASSLPVSTDEQFF. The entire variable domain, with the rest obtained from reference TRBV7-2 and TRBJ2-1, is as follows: GAGVSQSPSNKVTEKGKDVELRCDPISGHTALYWYRQSLGQGLEFLIYFQGNSAPDKSGLPSDRFSAERTGGSVSTLTIQRTQQEDSAVYLCASSLPVSTDEQFFGPGTRLTVL.

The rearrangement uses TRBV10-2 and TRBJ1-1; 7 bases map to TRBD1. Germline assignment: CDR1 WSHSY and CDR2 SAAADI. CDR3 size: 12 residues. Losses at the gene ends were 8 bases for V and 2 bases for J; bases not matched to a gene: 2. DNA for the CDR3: TGCGCCAGCCGGGACAGTAACACTGAAGCTTTCTTT. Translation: CASRDSNTEAFF.

The CDR3 sequence: CASRQGGARDSPLHF. DNA of the CDR3: TGTGCCAGCCGTCAGGGAGGGGCGCGGGATTCACCCCTCCACTTT. The chain combines TRBV18 with TRBJ1-6; tentatively, D is TRBD1 (5 bases). V dropped 8 bases and J dropped 8 bases, with 19 bases sitting between them. The CDR3 has 15 residues. From germline, CDR1 is KGHSH and CDR2 LQKENI.

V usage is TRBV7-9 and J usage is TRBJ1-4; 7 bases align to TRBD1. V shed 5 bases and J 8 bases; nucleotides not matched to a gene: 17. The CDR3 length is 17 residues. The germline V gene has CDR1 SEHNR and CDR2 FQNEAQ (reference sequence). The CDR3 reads CASSRSRTGTLKEKLFF. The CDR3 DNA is TGTGCCAGCAGCCGTAGCCGGACAGGTACCTTAAAGGAAAAACTGTTTTTT.

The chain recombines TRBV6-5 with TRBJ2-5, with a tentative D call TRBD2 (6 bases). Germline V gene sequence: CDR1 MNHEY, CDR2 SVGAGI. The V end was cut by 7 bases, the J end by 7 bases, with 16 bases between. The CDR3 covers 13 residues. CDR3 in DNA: TGTGCCAGCACCCGCGGGGCGATGGGGACCCAGTACTTC. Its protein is CASTRGAMGTQYF.